This section outlines one TCR beta chain sequence together with its context. Germline V lookup: CDR1 MGHDK, CDR2 SYGVNS. The J segment lost 0 bases and the V segment lost 4 bases, leaving 14 bases of the junction unmatched. The CDR3 runs 18 residues. The record originates from a study of control samples from healthy donors and cancer patients. Generated by immunoSEQ multiplex PCR, the TCRdb table keeps only in-frame clones and is missing some. The profile covers around 41,000 clones, with about 94% appearing a single time and about 24% taken by the ten largest. V is TRBV25-1 and J is TRBJ1-1; the match to TRBD1 covers 7 bases. The TCR was taken from a man in his sixties in good health. Sequenced: blood. The CDR3 region has the DNA TGTGCCAGCAGTGGGGTACAGGGGTCGGGTTGGATGAACACTGAAGCTTTCTTT. Translation: CASSGVQGSGWMNTEAFF.